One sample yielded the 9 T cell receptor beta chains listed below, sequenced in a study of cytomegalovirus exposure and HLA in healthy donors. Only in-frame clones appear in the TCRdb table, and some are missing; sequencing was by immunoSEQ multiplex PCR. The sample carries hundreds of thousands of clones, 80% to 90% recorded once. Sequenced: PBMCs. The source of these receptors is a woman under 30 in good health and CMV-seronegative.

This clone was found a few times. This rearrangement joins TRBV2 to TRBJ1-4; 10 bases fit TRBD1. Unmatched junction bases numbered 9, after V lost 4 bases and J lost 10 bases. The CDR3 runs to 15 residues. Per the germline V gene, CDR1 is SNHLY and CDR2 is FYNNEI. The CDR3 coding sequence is TGTGCCAGCAGTGTCCCCGGGACAGGGGATGGAAAACTGTTTTTT. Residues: CASSVPGTGDGKLFF.

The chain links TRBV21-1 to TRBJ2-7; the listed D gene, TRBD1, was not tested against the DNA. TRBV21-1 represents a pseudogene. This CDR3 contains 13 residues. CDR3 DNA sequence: TGTGCCAGCACCAAAGGGAGGACAGCCGAGCAGTACTTC. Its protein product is CASTKGRTAEQYF.

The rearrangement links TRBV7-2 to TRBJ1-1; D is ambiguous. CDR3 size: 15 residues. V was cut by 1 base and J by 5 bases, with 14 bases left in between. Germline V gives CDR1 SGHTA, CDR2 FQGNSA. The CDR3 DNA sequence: TGTGCCAGCAGCTTAGTGGTCGGTCCGGGGACTGAAGCTTTCTTT. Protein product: CASSLVVGPGTEAFF. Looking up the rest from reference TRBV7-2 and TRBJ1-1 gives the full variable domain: GAGVSQSPSNKVTEKGKDVELRCDPISGHTALYWYRQSLGQGLEFLIYFQGNSAPDKSGLPSDRFSAERTGGSVSTLTIQRTQQEDSAVYLCASSLVVGPGTEAFFGQGTRLTVV.

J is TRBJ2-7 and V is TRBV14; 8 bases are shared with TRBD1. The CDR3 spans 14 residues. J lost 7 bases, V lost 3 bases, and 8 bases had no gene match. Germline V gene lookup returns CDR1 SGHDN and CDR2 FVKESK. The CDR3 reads CASSHLGQGSEQYF. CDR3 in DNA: TGTGCCAGCAGCCACCTAGGACAGGGAAGTGAGCAGTACTTC.

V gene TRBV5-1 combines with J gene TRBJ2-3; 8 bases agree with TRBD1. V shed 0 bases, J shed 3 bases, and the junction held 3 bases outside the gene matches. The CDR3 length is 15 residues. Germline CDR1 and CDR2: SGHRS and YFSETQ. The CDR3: CASSLEDRVTDTQYF. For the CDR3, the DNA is TGCGCCAGCAGCTTGGAGGACAGGGTGACAGATACGCAGTATTTT.

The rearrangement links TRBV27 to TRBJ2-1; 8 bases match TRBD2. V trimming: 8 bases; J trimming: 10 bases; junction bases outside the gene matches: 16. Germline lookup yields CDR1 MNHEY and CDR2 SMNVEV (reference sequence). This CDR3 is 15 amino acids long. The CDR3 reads CASAPGGPIVEEQFF. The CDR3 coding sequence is TGTGCCAGCGCCCCGGGGGGGCCAATCGTTGAGGAGCAGTTCTTC.

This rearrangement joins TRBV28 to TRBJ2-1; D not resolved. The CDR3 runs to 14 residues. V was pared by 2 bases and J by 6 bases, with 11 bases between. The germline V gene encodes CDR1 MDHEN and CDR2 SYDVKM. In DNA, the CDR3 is TGTGCCAGCAGTTTACCCACTATTTTCAATGAGCAGTTCTTC. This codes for CASSLPTIFNEQFF. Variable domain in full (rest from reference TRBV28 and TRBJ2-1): DVKVTQSSRYLVKRTGEKVFLECVQDMDHENMFWYRQDPGLGLRLIYFSYDVKMKEKGDIPEGYSVSREKKERFSLILESASTNQTSMYLCASSLPTIFNEQFFGPGTRLTVL.

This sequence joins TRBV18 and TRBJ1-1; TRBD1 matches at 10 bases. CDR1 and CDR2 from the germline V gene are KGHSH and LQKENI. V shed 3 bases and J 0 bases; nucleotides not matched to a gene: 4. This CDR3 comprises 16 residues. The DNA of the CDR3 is TGTGCCAGCTCACCGGGACAGGGGTTCATGAACACTGAAGCTTTCTTT. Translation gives CASSPGQGFMNTEAFF.

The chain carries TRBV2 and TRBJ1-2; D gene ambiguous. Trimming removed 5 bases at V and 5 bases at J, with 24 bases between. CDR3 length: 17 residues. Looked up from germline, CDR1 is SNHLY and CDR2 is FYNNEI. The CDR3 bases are TGTGCCAGCAGTCCTGTCCCGGGAGCCAGGCTGGGTTATGGCTACACCTTC. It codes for CASSPVPGARLGYGYTF.